This entry describes one T cell receptor beta chain. Healthy bone marrow donors made up the donor group. Both 60 Vbeta primers and 13 Jbeta primers went into the PCR. Method: immunoSEQ multiplex PCR; TCRdb's copy keeps in-frame clones and lacks some. The sample lists over 100,000 clones; approximately 87% were seen once. Per germline, CDR1 MGHRA and CDR2 YSYEKL. The J segment lost 8 bases and the V segment lost 0 bases, leaving 7 bases of the junction unmatched. The CDR3 spans 16 residues. The source of the sample is a study of cytomegalovirus exposure and HLA in healthy donors. The chain combines TRBV4-1 with TRBJ1-6, with 7 bases identical to TRBD1. Material: PBMCs. This receptor was identified in a man in his forties in good health and CMV-seronegative. CDR3 sequence reads: CASSQEPTGWYSPLHF. The DNA of the CDR3 is TGCGCCAGCAGCCAAGAACCGACAGGGTGGTATTCACCCCTCCACTTT.